Given below is one T cell receptor (beta chain) in context. It lacks a known antigen. Nothing much larger sits one base from this clone, and base qualities are not available. The data were taken from a study of cytomegalovirus exposure and HLA in healthy donors (dated by TCRdb to about 2017). Background for the entire study: According to a later analysis, one platform produced both the 110 or so validation repertoires and the 620 or so repertoires of the first cohort. The study combined high-throughput TCR immunosequencing, statistical association of individual TCRs with disease status, and machine learning to predict cytomegalovirus infection status. Along with the approximately 650-subject first cohort, a separate validation cohort of over a hundred different subjects was used. The study was designed to test whether signatures of past pathogen exposure could be identified by cataloging public T cell receptors. Overall study outcomes, separate from this receptor: A total of fewer than 200 TCR beta chains were listed by the study as associated with cytomegalovirus. Three of the identified cytomegalovirus-associated TCR beta chains were confirmed in vitro to be specific for cytomegalovirus antigens. The validation cohort had no HLA typing available for a later analysis, so co-occurrence within that cohort was assessed over all 120 or so repertoires. The classifier was reported to diagnose cytomegalovirus status with high specificity and sensitivity in both the original and validation cohorts. It was suggested by the authors that the approach could potentially be generalized to other disease states and immunological phenotypes. Of the cluster scores, about 94% were above 0 in a later analysis, which found that TCRs clustered in the first cohort also tended to co-occur in the 95 to 150 validation repertoires. Most TCR sequences were observed very rarely across donors, whereas some public TCRs were present in many individuals.

Taken from cysteine to phenylalanine, the CDR3 has 15 residues. Just the 45-base CDR3 DNA is kept, in frame starting at base 1. V sheds 2 bases and J sheds 2 bases, leaving 10 bases between their ends. Based on the germline V gene (reference sequence), the CDR1 and CDR2 sequences are GTSNPN and SVGIG. The method was the immunoSEQ multiplex PCR assay. As for how the authors treated the data: A statistical classification framework was built to diagnose cytomegalovirus status from the catalog of TCR beta chain sequences. TCRdb retrieved this table from immuneACCESS and kept in-frame rearrangements only. Not all clones are present; in checked studies, unresolved V genes account for under half, and no reason is known for the remainder. That table is the source of V, J and clone size, and D and trimming were worked out from the DNA. The sample data list 150,000 to 200,000 clones, and roughly 83% of these were observed just once. The top ten constitute 10% of the sample.

The donors belonged to the validation cohort of about 120 subjects, which was separate from the 666-subject first cohort. The chain was built from TRBV30 and TRBJ2-6, with no reliable assignment of the D segment. The sequence came from a man aged 25-40 years in good health and CMV-seropositive. The sample was PBMCs. For the CDR3, the sequence is CAWSPNLAGANVLTF. The base sequence is TGTGCCTGGAGTCCTAACCTCGCTGGGGCCAACGTCCTGACTTTC.